These 26 T cell receptor beta chains came from one sample sequenced in a study of T and B cells in COVID-19 patients. From blood, about 230-500 ng of genomic DNA served as TRB template. Multiplex PCR with BIOMED2 TRB-A/B primer pools amplified TRB rearrangements. TCRdb reprocessed the multiplex PCR reads via MiXCR and lists one record per CDR3 protein. Of tens of thousands of distinct CDR3 sequences in the sample, approximately 32% were seen once. Material for sequencing was blood. The receptors here all came from a human donor who had recovered from COVID-19.

This clonotype was counted ten times or more. The gene calls are TRBV5-6 and TRBJ2-6, with 7 bases that match TRBD1. CDR1 SGHDT and CDR2 YYEEEE come from the germline V gene. The trim removed 7 bases at V and 0 bases at J, leaving 16 bases unmatched. This CDR3 is 19 amino acids long. CDR3 DNA sequence: TGTGCCAGCTCGCCGCTCGGACAGGACCTCCCCTCTGGGGCCAACGTCCTGACTTTC. It specifies CASSPLGQDLPSGANVLTF.

This clonotype was observed a few times. The chain uses TRBV6-1 and TRBJ2-7, with D possibly being TRBD2 (5 bases). The V gene's germline CDR1 is MNHNS and CDR2 SASEGT. The CDR3 has 16 amino acids. Deletions cut 6 bases from V and 3 bases from J, with 21 bases between. The CDR3 loop is CASREMEALGIYEQYF. The CDR3 nucleotides read TGTGCCAGCAGGGAGATGGAGGCGCTGGGGATCTACGAGCAGTACTTC.

V usage is TRBV7-2 and J usage is TRBJ1-2; D is possibly TRBD1 (5 bases). V dropped 0 bases and J dropped 7 bases, with 15 bases sitting between them. The V gene's germline CDR1 is SGHTA and CDR2 FQGNSA. The CDR3 loop spans 15 amino acids. CDR3 in amino acids: CASSLAWVGAVGYTF. CDR3 bases: TGTGCCAGCAGCTTAGCTTGGGTTGGGGCTGTTGGCTACACCTTC. The variable domain in full, completed from reference TRBV7-2 and TRBJ1-2, reads GAGVSQSPSNKVTEKGKDVELRCDPISGHTALYWYRQSLGQGLEFLIYFQGNSAPDKSGLPSDRFSAERTGGSVSTLTIQRTQQEDSAVYLCASSLAWVGAVGYTFGSGTRLTVV.

Worth noting for this clonotype: One base away lies a much larger clone, so this may be a sequencing read error. The chain is built from TRBV19 and TRBJ2-1; D is perhaps TRBD1 (6 bases). This CDR3 comprises 13 residues. Germline V gives CDR1 LNHDA, CDR2 SQIVND (reference sequence). V lost 7 bases to trimming and J lost 13 bases, with 20 bases between them. The CDR3 DNA reads as TGTGCCAGTAACCAGGGGCGTCGAGAGACCCAGTTCTTC. This gives the protein CASNQGRRETQFF.

Judged by abundance, this clonotype is medium-sized. The chain links TRBV27 to TRBJ2-3, with unresolved D. This CDR3 is built from 12 residues. Per the germline V gene, CDR1 is MNHEY and CDR2 is SMNVEV (reference sequence). Trimming cost V 8 bases and J 2 bases, with 8 bases left between them. The CDR3 bases are TGTGCCAGCCGAACATCCACAGATACGCAGTATTTT. As protein: CASRTSTDTQYF.

At least ten counts were recorded for this clonotype. The rearrangement joins TRBV6-6 to TRBJ2-1, with a tentative D call TRBD2 (5 bases). The CDR3 is 14 residues long. Germline lookup yields CDR1 MNHNY and CDR2 SVGAGI (reference sequence). V was clipped by 0 bases and J by 7 bases, with 10 bases between them. The CDR3 DNA reads as TGTGCCAGCAGTTACTCGCGGGTTGCGAATGAGCAGTTCTTC. Its translation is CASSYSRVANEQFF.

V and J are TRBV11-1 and TRBJ2-2; D is possibly TRBD2 (6 bases). Germline CDR1 is SGHAT and CDR2 is FQDESV (reference sequence). The V end was cut by 2 bases, the J end by 6 bases, with 13 bases between. The CDR3 spans 15 residues. Here the CDR3 reads CASSLRGSGPGELFF. CDR3 sequence (DNA): TGTGCCAGCAGCTTAAGAGGTAGCGGACCCGGGGAGCTGTTTTTT.

Turning to this clonotype: At one end, the junction sequence differs from germline, possibly due to a read error. The chain is built from TRBV5-4 and TRBJ2-1, with 15 bases lining up with TRBD2. The CDR3 covers 18 residues. Per germline, CDR1 SGHNT and CDR2 YYREEE (reference sequence). CDR3 DNA sequence: TGTGCCAGCAGCCCGGGGACTAGCGGGGGGACCTCCTACAATGAGCGGTTCTTC. Amino acids: CASSPGTSGGTSYNERFF.

This clonotype was picked up many times. This chain joins TRBV13 and TRBJ2-2, with 7 bases fitting TRBD1. The CDR3 is 17 residues long. Trimming took 5 bases from V and 4 from J; bases not matched to a gene: 13. Looked up from germline, CDR1 is PRHDT and CDR2 is FYEKMQ (reference sequence). CDR3 DNA sequence: TGTGCCAGCAGCACTAGATCGACAGGGCCGGGCACCGGGGAGCTGTTTTTT. Translation: CASSTRSTGPGTGELFF.

This chain uses TRBV19 with TRBJ1-4, with no clear D. Germline CDR1 and CDR2: LNHDA and SQIVND (reference sequence). The length of the CDR3 is 17 residues. Between the trimmed V and J ends, which lost 10 bases and 5 bases, there was a span of 26 bases. As DNA, the CDR3 is TGTGCCAATGCCCCAGGTAAGGGTAACCCCCAGAATGAAAAACTGTTTTTT. It specifies CANAPGKGNPQNEKLFF.

J is TRBJ2-3 and V is TRBV12-3 or TRBV12-4; 16 bases are shared with TRBD2. The CDR3 is 19 amino acids. J gave up 5 bases and V 7 bases, and 15 bases lay outside the gene matches. As DNA, the CDR3 is TGTGCCAGCATCCTTCCCGGGGGACTAGCGGGAGGGCGGGTAGATACGCAGTATTTT. It codes for CASILPGGLAGGRVDTQYF.

V gene TRBV20-1 combines with J gene TRBJ1-2, with D unclear. This CDR3 contains 12 residues. Looked up from germline, CDR1 is DFQATT and CDR2 is SNEGSKA (reference sequence). V lost 6 bases and J 4 bases, leaving 12 bases between the germline ends. The CDR3 DNA is TGCAGTGCCAAACAAGTAACCTATGGCTACACCTTC. Protein: CSAKQVTYGYTF.

Ten or more counts support this clonotype. CDR3 residues: CASSMEGPMYF. CDR3 sequence (DNA): TGTGCCAGTAGTATGGAGGGGCCCATGTACTTC. V and J are TRBV19 and TRBJ2-7, with D perhaps matching TRBD2 (6 bases). The CDR3 is made up of 11 amino acids. V was pared by 3 bases and J by 12 bases, with 12 bases between. Germline CDR1 reads LNHDA; CDR2 reads SQIVND (reference sequence).

This clonotype has only a few counts. The CDR3 sequence is CATRGTSGSWETQYF. The CDR3 DNA is TGTGCCACCAGAGGGACTAGCGGGAGTTGGGAGACCCAGTACTTC. The gene calls are TRBV15 and TRBJ2-5; 14 bases match TRBD2. CDR1 is LNHNV and CDR2 is YYDKDF in the germline V gene (reference sequence). V lost 6 bases and J lost 5; bases outside the gene matches: 5. CDR3 size: 15 residues.

This clonotype was seen only a few times. The chain joins TRBV5-6 to TRBJ1-1; TRBD1 is a possible D gene (6 bases). The CDR3 runs 14 residues. Germline CDR1 is SGHDT and CDR2 is YYEEEE. Trimming took off 2 bases at V and 1 base at J, with 9 bases between the two ends. CDR3 amino acids: CASSFGQQNTEAFF. Written as DNA, the CDR3 is TGTGCCAGCAGCTTTGGACAGCAGAACACTGAAGCTTTCTTT.

Here the CDR3 DNA reads TGCAGTGCTAGAGATCTGACTAGCGGTCTTTACAATGAGCAGTTCTTC. It encodes CSARDLTSGLYNEQFF. The rearrangement uses TRBV20-1 and TRBJ2-1; TRBD2 matches at 9 bases. CDR1 is DFQATT and CDR2 is SNEGSKA in the germline V gene (reference sequence). CDR3 length: 16 amino acids. V was clipped by 0 bases and J by 4 bases; unmatched bases: 7.

This clonotype was detected ten times or more. The gene calls are TRBV19 and TRBJ1-5; 7 bases match TRBD1. The CDR3 spans 15 residues. With 9 bases clipped from V and 3 bases from J, the junction kept 11 bases outside the gene matches. Germline V CDR1 and CDR2: LNHDA, SQIVND (reference sequence). The CDR3 loop is CASSETDRPNQPQHF. DNA of the CDR3: TGTGCCAGCAGCGAGACGGACAGGCCCAATCAGCCCCAGCATTTT.

The rearrangement links TRBV20-1 to TRBJ1-6; perhaps TRBD1 as D (6 bases). Germline V gene sequence: CDR1 DFQATT, CDR2 SNEGSKA (reference sequence). The germline V and J ends were trimmed by 3 bases and 6 bases, with 15 bases remaining between them. This CDR3 contains 15 residues. The CDR3 reads CSASRSGQRNSPLHF. The CDR3 DNA follows: TGCAGTGCTAGTAGGTCGGGACAACGTAATTCACCCCTCCACTTT.

The chain employs TRBV20-1 and TRBJ2-7; no definite D call. Trimming stripped 6 bases from V and 6 bases from J, with 6 bases between. Germline assignment: CDR1 DFQATT and CDR2 SNEGSKA (reference sequence). The CDR3 consists of 9 residues. Here the CDR3 reads CSARPEQYF. The CDR3 bases are TGCAGTGCCAGGCCCGAGCAGTACTTC.

Comment on this clonotype: The junction differs from germline at one of its ends, possibly a read error. This chain uses TRBV5-5 with TRBJ2-5; D is tentatively TRBD1 or TRBD2 (5 bases each). The CDR3 is 14 residues long. CDR1 and CDR2 from the germline V gene are SGHKS and YYEKEE (reference sequence). The CDR3 here is CASCLGRTCETQYF. The DNA of the CDR3 is TGTGCCAGCTGCTTGGGACGGACCTGTGAGACCCAGTACTTC.

The chain uses TRBV30 and TRBJ1-5; D unclear. Between the trimmed V and J ends, which lost 1 base and 4 bases, there was a span of 23 bases. Germline V CDR1 and CDR2: GTSNPN, SVGIG (reference sequence). This CDR3 has 18 amino acids. In DNA form, the CDR3 reads TGTGCCTGGAGTGCTGGGTTCTCCGTATCTAAGGGAAATCAGCCCCAGCATTTT. It translates to CAWSAGFSVSKGNQPQHF.

Many counts were recorded for this clonotype. The chain links TRBV6-5 to TRBJ2-2, with D hard to call. Germline CDR1 is MNHEY and CDR2 is SVGAGI. CDR3 length: 15 amino acids. The ends were cut back, 4 bases at V and 6 bases at J, with 15 bases in the middle. CDR3 sequence: CASSFEPEAAGELFF. CDR3 DNA: TGTGCCAGCAGTTTTGAACCAGAGGCGGCCGGGGAGCTGTTTTTT.

This clonotype was seen only a few times. J is TRBJ2-1 and V is TRBV27; 13 nucleotides line up with TRBD2. Germline lookup yields CDR1 MNHEY and CDR2 SMNVEV (reference sequence). The CDR3 runs 16 residues. V shed 6 bases, J shed 8 bases, and the junction held 10 bases outside the gene matches. The CDR3 DNA reads as TGTGCCAGCAGCCTTCCTGGGACTAGCGGGGCGGATGAGCAGTTCTTC. It is translated as CASSLPGTSGADEQFF.

The V and J genes are TRBV18 and TRBJ2-7; tentative D call: TRBD1 (6 bases). Trimming shortened V by 0 bases and J by 5 bases, and 14 bases separated the two germline ends. Germline CDR1 KGHSH, CDR2 LQKENI. CDR3 length equals 15 residues. For the CDR3, the DNA is TGTGCCAGCTCACCACCAGTAAACAGGGCCCACGAGCAGTACTTC. It encodes CASSPPVNRAHEQYF.

CDR3 sequence reads: CATSDPTSGGANNEQFF. The CDR3 coding sequence is TGTGCCACCAGTGACCCTACTAGCGGGGGGGCCAACAATGAGCAGTTCTTC. The chain combines TRBV24-1 with TRBJ2-1, with 13 bases lining up with TRBD2. The length of the CDR3 is 17 residues. Losses at the gene ends were 4 bases for V and 5 bases for J; bases not matched to a gene: 7. CDR1 and CDR2 from the germline V gene are KGHDR and SFDVKD.

With regard to this clonotype: A much more abundant neighbour one base away suggests this may be a read error. V is TRBV12-3 or TRBV12-4 and J is TRBJ2-7, with 8 bases lining up with TRBD2. This CDR3 contains 14 residues. J was trimmed by 7 bases and V by 8 bases; bases with no gene match: 13. The CDR3 nucleotides read TGTGCCAGCGTTGGTACTAGCGGTTACAATGAGCAGTACTTC. Amino acid sequence: CASVGTSGYNEQYF.